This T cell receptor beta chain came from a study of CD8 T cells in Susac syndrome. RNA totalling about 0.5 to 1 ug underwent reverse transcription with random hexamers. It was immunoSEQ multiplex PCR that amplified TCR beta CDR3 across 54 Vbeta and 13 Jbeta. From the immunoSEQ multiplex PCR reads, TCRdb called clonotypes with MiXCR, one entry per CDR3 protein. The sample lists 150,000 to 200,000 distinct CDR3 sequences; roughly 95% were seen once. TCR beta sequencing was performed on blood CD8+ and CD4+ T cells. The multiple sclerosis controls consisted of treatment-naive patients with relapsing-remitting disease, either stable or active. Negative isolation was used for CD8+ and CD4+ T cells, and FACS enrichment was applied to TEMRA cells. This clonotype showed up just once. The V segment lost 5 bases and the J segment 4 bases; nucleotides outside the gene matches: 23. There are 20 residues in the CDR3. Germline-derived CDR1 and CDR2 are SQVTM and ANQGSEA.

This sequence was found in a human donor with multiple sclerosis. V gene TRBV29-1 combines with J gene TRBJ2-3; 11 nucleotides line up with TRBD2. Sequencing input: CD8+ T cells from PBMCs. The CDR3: CSVRTGAATILAGVSDTQYF. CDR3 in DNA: TGCAGCGTTAGAACAGGGGCCGCCACAATACTAGCGGGAGTCTCAGATACGCAGTATTTT.